Listed below are T cell receptor beta chains from one sample, sequenced in a study of blood T cells in healthy people across ages. TCRdb re-called the 5' RACE reads with MiXCR, one entry per CDR3 protein. The profile shows over 950,000 distinct CDR3 sequences, 35% to 45% of them singletons. Sequenced input: blood. The receptors derive from a man between 18 and 29 years old in good health. Both conserved end residues are part of each CDR3. A D gene is named only where the DNA matches it firmly. A row's size may be missing; if present it is once, few, many or a size class.

V gene	clone size	J gene	D gene	CDR3 protein	CDR3 DNA
TRBV29-1	-	TRBJ1-2	-	CSVLLGSYGYGYTF	TGCAGCGTCCTTCTTGGGTCCTACGGCTATGGCTACACCTTC
TRBV5-4	-	TRBJ1-4	TRBD1	CASSFDRGSTNEKLFF	TGTGCCAGCAGCTTCGACAGGGGCTCAACTAATGAAAAACTGTTTTTT
TRBV6-5	few	TRBJ1-1	-	CASSSMAGALLNTEAFF	TGTGCCAGCAGTTCAATGGCGGGGGCTTTGCTGAACACTGAAGCTTTCTTT
TRBV5-1	-	TRBJ1-6	TRBD1	CASSWDSKNSPLHF	TGCGCCAGCAGCTGGGACAGCAAGAATTCACCCCTCCACTTT
TRBV12-3/TRBV12-4	-	TRBJ2-7	-	CASSPLGGLSYNEQYF	TGTGCCAGCAGTCCCCTAGGGGGGTTGTCCTACAATGAGCAGTACTTC
TRBV4-3	few	TRBJ2-5	-	CASSQDGDSINEQYF	TGCGCCAGCAGCCAAGATGGCGACAGTATTAATGAGCAGTACTTC
TRBV6-5	-	TRBJ1-1	-	CASRLPDHANTEAFF	TGTGCCAGCAGGCTCCCCGATCATGCGAACACTGAAGCTTTCTTT
TRBV7-8	-	TRBJ2-5	-	CASSLGTSFYNEQYF	TGTGCCAGCAGCTTAGGTACTAGCTTCTACAATGAGCAGTACTTC
TRBV20-1	few	TRBJ1-1	-	CSAPHLTGGNEAFF	TGCAGTGCTCCTCACTTGACAGGCGGGAATGAAGCTTTCTTT
TRBV4-1	few	TRBJ1-1	-	CASSPLLIRNTEAFF	TGCGCCAGCAGCCCCCTACTTATCAGGAACACTGAAGCTTTCTTT
TRBV7-7	few	TRBJ2-3	-	CASSLGNPTDTQYF	TGTGCCAGCAGCCTCGGGAACCCCACAGATACGCAGTATTTT
TRBV4-3	few	TRBJ1-2	-	CASSLLRGVYGYTF	TGCGCCAGCAGCCTATTAAGAGGGGTCTATGGCTACACCTTC
TRBV29-1	few	TRBJ2-1	-	CSVEWSGPPVYPLDNEQFF	TGCAGCGTTGAATGGTCGGGACCCCCCGTTTACCCCCTTGACAATGAGCAGTTCTTC
TRBV3-1	-	TRBJ2-1	TRBD1	CASSQRTGGGGNEQFF	TGTGCCAGCAGCCAAAGAACAGGGGGCGGGGGCAATGAGCAGTTCTTC
TRBV7-9	-	TRBJ2-3	-	CASSLDGGPSTDTQYF	TGTGCCAGCAGCTTAGATGGCGGCCCTAGCACAGATACGCAGTATTTT
TRBV29-1	-	TRBJ1-2	-	CSVPGEADGYTF	TGCAGCGTCCCTGGGGAGGCGGATGGCTACACCTTC
TRBV6-6	-	TRBJ2-7	-	CASSYSRGNPNVEQYF	TGTGCCAGCAGTTACTCGAGAGGGAACCCAAATGTCGAGCAGTACTTC
TRBV28	few	TRBJ1-1	-	CASSLVDRENTEAFF	TGTGCCAGCAGTTTAGTTGACAGAGAGAACACTGAAGCTTTCTTT
TRBV28	-	TRBJ2-1	TRBD2	CASSSGTSGGASEQFF	TGTGCCAGCAGTTCGGGCACTAGCGGGGGGGCAAGTGAGCAGTTCTTC
TRBV5-6	few	TRBJ2-3	-	CASSGGPKVADTQYF	TGTGCCAGCAGCGGCGGACCCAAGGTGGCAGATACGCAGTATTTT
TRBV7-2	few	TRBJ2-1	TRBD2	CASSFHLAGKNEQFF	TGTGCCAGCAGCTTCCACCTAGCGGGGAAAAATGAGCAGTTCTTC
TRBV20-1	-	TRBJ2-1	TRBD2	CSARDSGGRYNEQFF	TGCAGTGCTAGAGATAGCGGGGGCCGATACAATGAGCAGTTCTTC
TRBV5-1	-	TRBJ1-2	-	CASSEDRALYGYTF	TGCGCCAGCAGCGAAGACCGGGCCCTCTATGGCTACACCTTC
TRBV12-3/TRBV12-4	few	TRBJ1-5	TRBD1	CASSRDRGLQPQHF	TGTGCCAGCAGCCGCGACAGGGGCCTTCAGCCCCAGCATTTT
TRBV29-1	once	TRBJ2-3	TRBD2	CSATFGASGGRSTDTQYF	TGCAGCGCCACATTTGGGGCTAGCGGGGGGAGAAGCACAGATACGCAGTATTTT
TRBV27	-	TRBJ2-1	-	CASSCKDPLNEQFF	TGTGCCAGCAGTTGTAAGGACCCACTTAATGAGCAGTTCTTC
TRBV4-1	-	TRBJ2-2	-	CASSQGFVGENTGELFF	TGCGCCAGCAGCCAAGGTTTCGTCGGGGAAAACACCGGGGAGCTGTTTTTT